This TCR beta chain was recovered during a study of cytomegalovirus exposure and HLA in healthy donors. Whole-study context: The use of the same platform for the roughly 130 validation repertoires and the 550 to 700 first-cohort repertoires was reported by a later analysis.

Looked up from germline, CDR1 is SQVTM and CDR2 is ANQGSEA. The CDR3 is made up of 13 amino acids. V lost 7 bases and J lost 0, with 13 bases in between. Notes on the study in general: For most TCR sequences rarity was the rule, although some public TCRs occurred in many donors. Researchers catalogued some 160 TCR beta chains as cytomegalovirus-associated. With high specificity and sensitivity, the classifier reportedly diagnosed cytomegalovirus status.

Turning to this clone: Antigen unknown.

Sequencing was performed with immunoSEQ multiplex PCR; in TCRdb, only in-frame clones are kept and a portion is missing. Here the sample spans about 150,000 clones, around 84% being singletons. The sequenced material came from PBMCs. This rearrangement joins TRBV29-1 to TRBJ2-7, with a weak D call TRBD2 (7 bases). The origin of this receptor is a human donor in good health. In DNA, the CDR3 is TGCAGCGCCCGGGGGGCCGACTCCTACGAGCAGTACTTC. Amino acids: CSARGADSYEQYF.